The clone carrying this TCR beta chain was observed many times. Its antigen is unknown. Stated time point: persistent/refractory GD, antithyroid drugs over 5 years with positive TRAb. The TCR library was prepared using RNA isolated from PBMCs. This specimen comes from a study of regulatory T cells in long-lasting Graves disease. Study results and limitations: Because few samples were included, accuracy may have been lower.

Germline values: CDR1 SGHTA, CDR2 FQGNSA. The CDR3 extends over 15 amino acids. Trimming removed 3 bases from V and 8 bases from J; junction bases left unmatched: 7. Investigators prepared the TCR beta libraries by applying iRepertoire HTBI primers and Arm-PCR of CDR3 regions. TCRdb processed the multiplex PCR reads anew with MiXCR; each CDR3 protein has one entry. The top ten clones hold around 13% of a sample with 400,000 to 500,000 distinct CDR3 sequences, around a fifth of them seen once. The sequence was collected from a female donor with Graves disease. This chain connects TRBV7-2 to TRBJ1-6; 7 nucleotides match TRBD1. Sequences were derived from peripheral blood mononuclear cells (PBMCs), sampled when the disease was refractory, from a patient treated with antithyroid drugs. CDR3 loop: CASSLGTASDSPLHF. The CDR3 DNA follows: TGTGCCAGCAGCTTGGGGACAGCATCTGATTCACCCCTCCACTTT.